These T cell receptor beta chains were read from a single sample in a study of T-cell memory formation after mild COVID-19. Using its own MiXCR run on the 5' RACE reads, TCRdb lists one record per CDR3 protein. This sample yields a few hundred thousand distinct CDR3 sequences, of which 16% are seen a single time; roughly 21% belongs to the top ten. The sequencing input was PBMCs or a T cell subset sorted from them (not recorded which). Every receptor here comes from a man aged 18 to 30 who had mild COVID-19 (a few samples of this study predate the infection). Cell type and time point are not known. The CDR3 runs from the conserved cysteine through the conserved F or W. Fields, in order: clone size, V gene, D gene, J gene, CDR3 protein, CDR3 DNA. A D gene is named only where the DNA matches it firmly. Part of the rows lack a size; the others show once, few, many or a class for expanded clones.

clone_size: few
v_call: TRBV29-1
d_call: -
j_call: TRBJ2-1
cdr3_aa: CSARDGYNEQFF
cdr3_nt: TGCAGCGCCCGGGACGGATACAATGAGCAGTTCTTC

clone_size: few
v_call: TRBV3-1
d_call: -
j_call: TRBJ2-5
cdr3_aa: CASSPTERTQYF
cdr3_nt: TGTGCCAGCAGCCCTACAGAAAGGACCCAGTACTTC

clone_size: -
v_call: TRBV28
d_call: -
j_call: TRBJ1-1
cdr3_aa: CASSFSRGEAFF
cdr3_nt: TGTGCCAGCAGTTTCTCCAGGGGTGAAGCTTTCTTT

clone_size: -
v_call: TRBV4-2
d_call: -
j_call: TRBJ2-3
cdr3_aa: CASSYDRPTDTQYF
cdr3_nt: TGTGCCAGCAGCTATGACAGGCCCACAGATACGCAGTATTTT

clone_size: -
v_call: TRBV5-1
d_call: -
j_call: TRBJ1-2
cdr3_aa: CASSLARGVDYGYTF
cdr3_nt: TGCGCCAGCAGCTTGGCCCGAGGGGTTGACTATGGCTACACCTTC

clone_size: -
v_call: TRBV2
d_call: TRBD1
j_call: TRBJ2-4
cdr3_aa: CASRDRGDIQYF
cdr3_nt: TGTGCCAGCAGAGACAGGGGTGACATTCAGTACTTC

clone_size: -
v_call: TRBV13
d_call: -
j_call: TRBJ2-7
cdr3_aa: CASSSEGTTGYDEQYF
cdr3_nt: TGTGCCAGCAGCTCAGAGGGAACCACAGGGTATGACGAGCAGTACTTC

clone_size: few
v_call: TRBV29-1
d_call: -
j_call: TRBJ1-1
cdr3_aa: CSARKAGGEAFF
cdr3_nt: TGCAGCGCCCGCAAGGCGGGGGGCGAGGCTTTCTTT

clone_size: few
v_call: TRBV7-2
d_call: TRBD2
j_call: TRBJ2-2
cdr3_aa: CASSSARGGATGELFF
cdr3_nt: TGTGCCAGCAGCTCAGCTCGCGGGGGGGCCACCGGGGAGCTGTTTTTT

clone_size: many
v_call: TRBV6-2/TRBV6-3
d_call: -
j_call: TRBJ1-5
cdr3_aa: CASATASNQPQHF
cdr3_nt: TGTGCCAGCGCAACGGCTAGCAATCAGCCCCAGCATTTT

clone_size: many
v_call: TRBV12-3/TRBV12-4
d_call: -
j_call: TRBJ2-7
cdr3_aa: CASSQGNSYEQYF
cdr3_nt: TGTGCCAGCAGCCAGGGGAACTCCTACGAGCAGTACTTC

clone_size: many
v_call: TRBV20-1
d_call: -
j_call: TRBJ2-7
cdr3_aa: CSARPGLLSSYEQYF
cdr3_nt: TGCAGTGCTAGACCCGGACTGTTGAGCTCCTACGAGCAGTACTTC

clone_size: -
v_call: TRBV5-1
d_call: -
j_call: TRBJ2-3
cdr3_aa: CASRGVLEDTQYF
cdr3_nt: TGCGCCAGCAGGGGGGTGCTGGAAGATACGCAGTATTTT

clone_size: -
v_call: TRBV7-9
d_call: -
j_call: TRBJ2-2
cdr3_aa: CASSSRTPITGELFF
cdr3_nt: TGTGCCAGCAGTTCACGTACCCCGATCACCGGGGAGCTGTTTTTT

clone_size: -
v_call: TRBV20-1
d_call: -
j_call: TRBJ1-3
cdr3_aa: CSARVGGNTIYF
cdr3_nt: TGCAGTGCTAGAGTTGGGGGAAACACCATATATTTT

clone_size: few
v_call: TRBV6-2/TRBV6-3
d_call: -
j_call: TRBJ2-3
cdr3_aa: CAIRSGTDTQYF
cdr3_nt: TGTGCCATTCGGAGCGGCACAGATACGCAGTATTTT

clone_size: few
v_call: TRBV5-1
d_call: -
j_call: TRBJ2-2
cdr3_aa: CASNQVTGITGELFF
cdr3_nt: TGCGCCAGCAACCAGGTGACAGGCATCACCGGGGAGCTGTTTTTT

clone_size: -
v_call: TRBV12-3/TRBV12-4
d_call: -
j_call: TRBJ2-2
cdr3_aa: CASISNGPGELFF
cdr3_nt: TGTGCCAGCATTTCGAATGGCCCCGGGGAGCTGTTTTTT

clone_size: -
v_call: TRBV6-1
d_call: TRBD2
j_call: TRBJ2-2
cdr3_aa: CASSVMRGSGELFF
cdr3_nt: TGTGCCAGCAGTGTAATGCGGGGGTCCGGGGAGCTGTTTTTT

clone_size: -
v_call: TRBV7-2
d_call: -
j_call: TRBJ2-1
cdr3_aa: CASSLVGRPNEQFF
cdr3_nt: TGTGCCAGCAGCTTAGTTGGTAGACCAAATGAGCAGTTCTTC

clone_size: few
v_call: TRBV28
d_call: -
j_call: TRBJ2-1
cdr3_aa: CASSTRGVHLYNEQFF
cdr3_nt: TGTGCCAGCAGCACGCGGGGTGTACACCTCTACAATGAGCAGTTCTTC

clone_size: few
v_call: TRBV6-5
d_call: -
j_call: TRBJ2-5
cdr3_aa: CASSVDDTLGETQYF
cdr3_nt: TGTGCCAGCAGTGTAGACGATACACTCGGGGAGACCCAGTACTTC

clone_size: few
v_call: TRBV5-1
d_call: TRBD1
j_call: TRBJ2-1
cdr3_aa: CASGEDRGLWDEQFF
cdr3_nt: TGCGCCAGCGGTGAAGACAGGGGGCTTTGGGATGAGCAGTTCTTC

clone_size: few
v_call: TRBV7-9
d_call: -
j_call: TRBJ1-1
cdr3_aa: CASSFGGRPAEGAFF
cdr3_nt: TGTGCCAGCAGCTTTGGGGGCAGGCCCGCTGAAGGAGCTTTCTTT

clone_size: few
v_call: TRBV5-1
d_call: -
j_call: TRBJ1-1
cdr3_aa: CASSLAGDRTEAFF
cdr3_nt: TGCGCCAGCAGCTTGGCCGGAGACAGGACTGAAGCTTTCTTT

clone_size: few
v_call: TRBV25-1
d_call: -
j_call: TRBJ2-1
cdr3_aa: CASSERYEQFF
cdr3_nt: TGTGCCAGCAGTGAAAGGTATGAGCAGTTCTTC

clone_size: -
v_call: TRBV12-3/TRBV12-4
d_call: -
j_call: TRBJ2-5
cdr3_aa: CASSPTRGVETQYF
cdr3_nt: TGTGCCAGCAGCCCGACCCGGGGTGTGGAGACCCAGTACTTC

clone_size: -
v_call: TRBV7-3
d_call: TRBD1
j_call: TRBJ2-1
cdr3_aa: CASSPGTGVGQFF
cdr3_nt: TGTGCCAGCAGCCCGGGGACAGGGGTAGGGCAGTTCTTC

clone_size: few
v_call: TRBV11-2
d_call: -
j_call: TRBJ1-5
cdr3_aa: CASSFGSHNQPQHF
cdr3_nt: TGTGCCAGCAGCTTCGGCAGCCACAATCAGCCCCAGCATTTT

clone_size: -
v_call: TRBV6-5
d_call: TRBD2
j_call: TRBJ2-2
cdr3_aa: CASSYRLAESRGELFF
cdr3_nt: TGTGCCAGCAGTTACCGCCTAGCGGAGAGTAGGGGGGAGCTGTTTTTT

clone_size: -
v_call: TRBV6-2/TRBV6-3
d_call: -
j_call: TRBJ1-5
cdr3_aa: CASTVRGHNQPQHF
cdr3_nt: TGTGCCAGCACAGTGAGGGGCCATAATCAGCCCCAGCATTTT

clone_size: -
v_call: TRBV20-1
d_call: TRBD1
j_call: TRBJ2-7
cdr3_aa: CSARGQGPYEQYF
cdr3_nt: TGCAGTGCTAGAGGACAGGGGCCCTACGAGCAGTACTTC

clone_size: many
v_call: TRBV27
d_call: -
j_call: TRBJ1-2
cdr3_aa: CASPVRVGYTF
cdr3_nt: TGTGCCAGCCCTGTAAGGGTAGGCTACACCTTC

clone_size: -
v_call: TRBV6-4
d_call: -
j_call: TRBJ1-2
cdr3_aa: CASTTESRGISYGYTF
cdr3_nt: TGTGCCAGCACCACGGAGAGCAGGGGAATCTCCTATGGCTACACCTTC

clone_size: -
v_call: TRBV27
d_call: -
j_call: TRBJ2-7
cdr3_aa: CASSSPGRQPYEQYF
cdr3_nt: TGTGCCAGCAGTTCGCCGGGACGACAACCCTACGAGCAGTACTTC

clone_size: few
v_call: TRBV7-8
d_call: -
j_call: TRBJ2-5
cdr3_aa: CASREGETQYF
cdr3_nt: TGTGCCAGCAGAGAGGGGGAGACCCAGTACTTC

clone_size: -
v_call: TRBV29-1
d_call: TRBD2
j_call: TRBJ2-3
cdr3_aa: CSVKLAGASTDTQYF
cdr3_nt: TGCAGCGTCAAACTAGCGGGGGCCAGCACAGATACGCAGTATTTT

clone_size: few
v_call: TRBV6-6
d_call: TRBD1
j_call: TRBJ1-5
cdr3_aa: CASAQPRGTLEPQHF
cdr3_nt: TGTGCCAGCGCCCAGCCCAGGGGGACGTTGGAGCCCCAGCATTTT

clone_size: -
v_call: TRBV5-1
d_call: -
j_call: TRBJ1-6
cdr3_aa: CASSPNRDNSPLHF
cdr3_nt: TGCGCCAGCAGCCCCAACAGAGATAATTCACCCCTCCACTTT

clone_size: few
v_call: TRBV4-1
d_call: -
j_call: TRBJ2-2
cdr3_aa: CASSQSFWSGELFF
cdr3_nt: TGCGCCAGCAGCCAATCATTTTGGTCCGGGGAGCTGTTTTTT

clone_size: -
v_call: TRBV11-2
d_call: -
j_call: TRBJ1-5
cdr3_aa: CASSLAEGSNQPQHF
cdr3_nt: TGTGCCAGCAGCTTAGCGGAGGGTAGCAATCAGCCCCAGCATTTT

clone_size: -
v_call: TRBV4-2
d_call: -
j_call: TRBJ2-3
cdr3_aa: CASSPSSASTDTQYF
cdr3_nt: TGTGCCAGCAGCCCCTCGAGTGCTAGCACAGATACGCAGTATTTT